A single sample is the source of the 31 T cell receptor beta chains below, sequenced in a study of T cells in Graves' hyperthyroidism and ophthalmopathy. TCR beta CDR3 regions were amplified from RNA. TCR CDR3 regions were first amplified by RT-PCR with HTBI primers. TCRdb re-derived calls from the multiplex PCR reads in MiXCR, one entry per CDR3 protein. The sample consists of over 500,000 distinct CDR3 sequences, approximately 48% of them appearing once. Material: peripheral blood or thyroid tissue (not recorded which). These receptor sequences come from an adult woman with Graves' disease, either hyperthyroidism or ophthalmopathy (not recorded which).

About this clonotype: Just one base apart from a much larger clone, this may be a read error. This chain uses TRBV29-1 with TRBJ2-7, with 7 bases matching TRBD1. CDR1 and CDR2 (germline): SQVTM, ANQGSEA. CDR3 size: 11 residues. For the CDR3, the DNA is TGCAGCGTTTCGACAGGGTACGAGCAGTGCTTC. This translates into CSVSTGYEQCF.

The chain joins TRBV7-9 to TRBJ2-5; D is perhaps TRBD2 (6 bases). CDR1 and CDR2 from the germline V gene are SEHNR and FQNEAQ (reference sequence). The CDR3 extends over 14 amino acids. Trimming shortened V by 3 bases and J by 1 base, and 9 bases separated the two germline ends. The CDR3 DNA sequence: TGTGCCAGCAGCTTCGGGGAGGTCCAAGAGACCCAGTACTTC. It is translated as CASSFGEVQETQYF.

The rearrangement links TRBV28 to TRBJ1-2; TRBD1 is a possible D gene (5 bases). CDR3 length: 13 amino acids. V gave up 7 bases and J gave up 4 bases, with 13 bases separating them. Germline V CDR1 and CDR2: MDHEN, SYDVKM. CDR3 DNA sequence: TGTGCCAGCACGGTGTGGGGGGGCTATGGCTACACCTTC. Translating it yields CASTVWGGYGYTF.

In the case of this clonotype: A much larger clone lies a single base off, so this may be a read error. The chain is built from TRBV7-9 and TRBJ2-2; D possibly corresponds to TRBD2 (5 bases). From germline, CDR1 is SEHNR and CDR2 FQNEAQ (reference sequence). V gave up 3 bases and J gave up 13 bases, with 12 bases separating them. The CDR3 has 12 residues. The CDR3 loop reads CASSLAGSRLFF. CDR3 bases: TGTGCCAGCAGCTTGGCGGGCTCCCGGCTGTTTTTT.

This clonotype is a singleton in its sample. The chain combines TRBV7-6 with TRBJ1-5; D gene ambiguous. The V gene lost 6 bases and the J gene lost 9 bases, with 9 bases spanning the gap. The germline gives CDR1 SGHVS, CDR2 FNYEAQ. The CDR3 length is 11 residues. The CDR3 spells CASRHSGPQHF. The CDR3 DNA sequence: TGTGCCAGCAGACATTCAGGGCCCCAGCATTTT. Full variable domain (missing parts from reference TRBV7-6 and TRBJ1-5): GAGVSQSPRYKVTKRGQDVALRCDPISGHVSLYWYRQALGQGPEFLTYFNYEAQQDKSGLPNDRFSAERPEGSISTLTIQRTEQRDSAMYRCASRHSGPQHFGDGTRLSIL.

For the CDR3, the DNA is TGTGCCAGCAGCTTGGGATTGGGGCAGGGGATTGTTCGCTATGGCTACACCTTC. This encodes CASSLGLGQGIVRYGYTF. The rearrangement links TRBV7-2 to TRBJ1-2; D is perhaps TRBD1 (6 bases). Looked up from germline, CDR1 is SGHTA and CDR2 is FQGNSA. Trimming shortened V by 3 bases and J by 4 bases, and 24 bases separated the two germline ends. The CDR3 is made up of 18 amino acids.

This clonotype was recorded a few times. V usage is TRBV4-1 and J usage is TRBJ1-2; perhaps TRBD1 as D (6 bases). Per germline, CDR1 MGHRA and CDR2 YSYEKL. V was shortened by 4 bases and J by 5 bases, with 17 bases between the two germline ends. The CDR3 totals 15 residues. CDR3 nucleotide sequence: TGCGCCAGCAGCCCACCCCCATATCAGGGGTATGGCTACACCTTC. Its translation: CASSPPPYQGYGYTF.

This chain's CDR3 is CASSLTSGRTETQYF. The CDR3, as DNA: TGTGCCAGCAGCTTAACTAGCGGGAGAACAGAGACCCAGTACTTC. This chain uses TRBV7-3 with TRBJ2-5, with 9 nucleotides matching TRBD2. Looked up from germline, CDR1 is SGHTA and CDR2 is FQGTGA. Germline trimming cut 0 bases from V and 4 bases from J; bases unmatched to any gene: 3. CDR3 length equals 15 residues. Looking up the rest from reference TRBV7-3 and TRBJ2-5 gives the full variable domain: GAGVSQTPSNKVTEKGKYVELRCDPISGHTALYWYRQSLGQGPEFLIYFQGTGAADDSGLPNDRFFAVRPEGSVSTLKIQRTERGDSAVYLCASSLTSGRTETQYFGPGTRLLVL.

The rearrangement joins TRBV15 to TRBJ2-5; a possible D gene is TRBD1 (5 bases). Germline values: CDR1 LNHNV, CDR2 YYDKDF (reference sequence). The CDR3 is 14 amino acids. V was trimmed by 3 bases and J by 5 bases, leaving 13 bases between them. CDR3 protein: CATSSLYRSETQYF. DNA of the CDR3: TGTGCCACCAGCAGCTTGTACAGGTCGGAGACCCAGTACTTC.

The chain's CDR3 is CASRPKPGQGTYGYTF. CDR3 nucleotides: TGTGCCAGCAGACCCAAGCCGGGACAGGGGACATATGGCTACACCTTC. The chain combines TRBV11-2 with TRBJ1-2, with TRBD1 matching over 10 bases. The J segment lost 5 bases and the V segment lost 6 bases, leaving 12 bases of the junction unmatched. The CDR3 consists of 16 residues. Germline CDR1 is SGHAT and CDR2 is FQNNGV.

This clonotype was seen ten or more times. One end of the junction fails to match germline, which may point to a read error. This rearrangement joins TRBV7-2 to TRBJ1-2; D gene ambiguous. Germline values: CDR1 SGHTA, CDR2 FQGNSA. This CDR3 has 12 amino acids. Here the CDR3 DNA reads TGTGCCAGCAGCTTAGCTCTGGAGACTCTCTCCTTC. Translated, it gives CASSLALETLSF.

Many counts were recorded for this clonotype. This rearrangement joins TRBV27 to TRBJ1-1, with D possibly TRBD1 on 5 matching bases. The germline V gene has CDR1 MNHEY and CDR2 SMNVEV (reference sequence). The V end lost 6 bases, the J end lost 8 bases, and 22 bases lay between the germline ends. This CDR3 contains 15 residues. DNA for the CDR3: TGTGCCAGCAGCCGATGGGGCACCAAACTTGAAGAAGCTTTCTTT. This encodes CASSRWGTKLEEAFF.

The chain uses TRBV7-9 and TRBJ2-3; a possible D gene is TRBD2 (7 bases). This CDR3 contains 18 residues. The V gene's germline CDR1 is SEHNR and CDR2 FQNEAQ (reference sequence). V was trimmed by 1 base and J by 1 base, leaving 18 bases between them. As DNA, the CDR3 is TGTGCCAGCAGCTTAGGGGACTACAGGGCTGAACGCACAGATACGCAGTATTTT. Its protein is CASSLGDYRAERTDTQYF.

The sample holds many counts of this clonotype. The chain combines TRBV7-3 with TRBJ2-7; 8 nucleotides match TRBD1. V was pared by 5 bases and J by 7 bases, with 10 bases of the junction left unmatched. CDR3 length equals 14 residues. CDR1 and CDR2 from the germline V gene are SGHTA and FQGTGA. The CDR3 sequence: CASSPDRVAREQYF. In DNA form, the CDR3 reads TGTGCCAGCAGCCCGGACAGGGTGGCCCGAGAGCAGTACTTC. The complete variable domain, with remaining parts taken from reference TRBV7-3 and TRBJ2-7, reads GAGVSQTPSNKVTEKGKYVELRCDPISGHTALYWYRQSLGQGPEFLIYFQGTGAADDSGLPNDRFFAVRPEGSVSTLKIQRTERGDSAVYLCASSPDRVAREQYFGPGTRLTVT.

This clonotype was seen many times. The V call is TRBV10-3, the J call TRBJ1-3; D is unclear. The CDR3 is 12 residues long. The V end lost 7 bases, the J end lost 2 bases, and 6 bases lay between the germline ends. Per the germline V gene, CDR1 is ENHRY and CDR2 is SYGVKD. The CDR3 reads CAIKVPGNTIYF. CDR3 nucleotide sequence: TGTGCCATCAAGGTGCCTGGAAACACCATATATTTT.

On this clonotype itself: This could be a read error, since a much larger clone is one nucleotide away. This chain connects TRBV4-1 to TRBJ1-6; possibly TRBD1 for D (6 bases). The CDR3 length is 16 residues. Germline V gene lookup returns CDR1 MGHRA and CDR2 YSYEKL. Deletions cut 1 base from V and 8 bases from J, with 15 bases between. The DNA for the CDR3 is TGCGCCAGCAGCCAAGGGAGCGTCAGGGGTTATTCACCCCTCCACTTT. This gives the protein CASSQGSVRGYSPLHF.

The V call is TRBV12-3 or TRBV12-4, the J call TRBJ1-2, with 7 bases fitting TRBD1. The CDR3 runs to 14 residues. V was pared by 8 bases and J by 2 bases, with 8 bases of the junction left unmatched. CDR3 DNA: TGTGCCAGCCAAGGGACAGAAAAGAACTATGGCTACACCTTC. Its protein product is CASQGTEKNYGYTF.

This clonotype has just one count. A much more abundant neighbour one base away suggests this may be a read error. This chain joins TRBV4-1 and TRBJ1-4; D not certain. Per the germline V gene, CDR1 is MGHRA and CDR2 is YSYEKL. CDR3 size: 14 residues. CDR3 coding DNA: TGCGCCAGCAGCCAAGCAGACCGACGTGAAAAACCGTTTTTT. Protein product: CASSQADRREKPFF.

This clonotype came up once. The chain links TRBV20-1 to TRBJ1-5; D gene ambiguous. The CDR3 length is 15 residues. Trimming pared 3 bases from V and 7 bases from J, leaving 19 bases between. CDR1 is DFQATT and CDR2 is SNEGSKA in the germline V gene (reference sequence). This chain's CDR3 is CSARADGSISQPQHF. The CDR3 DNA reads as TGCAGTGCTAGGGCGGACGGTAGTATTAGCCAGCCCCAGCATTTT.

Ten or more counts support this clonotype. V is TRBV7-9 and J is TRBJ1-2; D is unresolved. Germline assignment: CDR1 SEHNR and CDR2 FQNEAQ (reference sequence). The CDR3 spans 14 residues. Trimming removed 7 bases at V and 0 bases at J, with 12 bases between. As DNA, the CDR3 is TGTGCCAGCACTGCGGGCCCGTCTAACTATGGCTACACCTTC. As protein: CASTAGPSNYGYTF. Supplemented by reference TRBV7-9 and TRBJ1-2, the full variable domain reads DTGVSQNPRHKITKRGQNVTFRCDPISEHNRLYWYRQTLGQGPEFLTYFQNEAQLEKSRLLSDRFSAERPKGSFSTLEIQRTEQGDSAMYLCASTAGPSNYGYTFGSGTRLTVV.

This clonotype was recorded once. The chain employs TRBV5-1 and TRBJ1-5, with D unresolved. The CDR3 is made up of 15 amino acids. Per the germline V gene, CDR1 is SGHRS and CDR2 is YFSETQ. V was cut by 0 bases and J by 6 bases, with 13 bases left in between. The CDR3 nucleotides are TGCGCCAGCAGCTTGGACGGTGGGGAGGGTCAGCCCCAGCATTTT. This gives the protein CASSLDGGEGQPQHF.

With respect to this clonotype: The DNA is omitted, as the CDR3 cannot be located on it reliably, and the CDR3 follows TCRdb's listing. The chain's CDR3 is CASGSGGVWLHLRFGELFF. The gene calls are TRBV7-9 and TRBJ2-2; the DNA was not compared with TRBD1, the D call given in the table. Inclusive of both ends, the CDR3 amounts to 19 amino acids. CDR1 SEHNR and CDR2 FQNEAQ come from the germline V gene (reference sequence).

The table lists this clonotype with many counts. This chain's CDR3 is CASSGDRDHVGGYTF. In nucleotides, the CDR3 is TGTGCCAGCAGTGGGGACAGGGACCATGTGGGAGGCTACACCTTC. This rearrangement joins TRBV6-5 to TRBJ1-2; 9 nucleotides match TRBD1. Germline V gene lookup returns CDR1 MNHEY and CDR2 SVGAGI. This CDR3 spans 15 amino acids. V gave up 5 bases and J gave up 8 bases; unmatched junction bases: 12.

This clonotype was counted a few times. The J gene is TRBJ2-7, the V gene TRBV19, with TRBD1 as a possible D gene (5 bases). CDR1 LNHDA and CDR2 SQIVND come from the germline V gene (reference sequence). The CDR3 sequence is 14 residues long. The germline V and J ends were trimmed by 7 bases and 3 bases, with 16 bases remaining between them. CDR3 coding DNA: TGTGCCAGTAAAACGACAGCCTCCAGCTACGAGCAGTACTTC. This codes for CASKTTASSYEQYF.

The V gene is TRBV7-9, the J gene TRBJ2-7; possible D gene TRBD1, 5 bases. Germline V gene lookup returns CDR1 SEHNR and CDR2 FQNEAQ (reference sequence). V was cut by 3 bases and J by 3 bases, with 12 bases left in between. The CDR3 consists of 14 residues. The CDR3 nucleotides are TGTGCCAGCAGCTTCCCAGGGATCGGCTACGAGCAGTACTTC. Translation gives CASSFPGIGYEQYF.

This clonotype was recorded many times. This chain's CDR3 is CATHSSGFYEQYF. CDR3 coding DNA: TGTGCCACCCACTCGTCAGGCTTCTACGAGCAGTACTTC. The rearrangement uses TRBV10-3 and TRBJ2-7; D gene ambiguous. V gave up 10 bases and J gave up 3 bases, with 16 bases separating them. This CDR3 is 13 amino acids long. The V gene's germline CDR1 is ENHRY and CDR2 SYGVKD.

In this sample, this clonotype turned up many times. The chain recombines TRBV5-1 with TRBJ2-7; 7 bases are a match to TRBD1. This CDR3 region has 17 residues. V dropped 0 bases and J dropped 2; count of bases not matched to a gene: 11. From germline, CDR1 is SGHRS and CDR2 YFSETQ. The CDR3 sequence is CASSLAPGQVKPYEQYF. In DNA form, the CDR3 reads TGCGCCAGCAGCTTGGCGCCCGGACAGGTGAAACCCTACGAGCAGTACTTC.

This clonotype was seen a single time. The gene calls are TRBV14 and TRBJ1-1; maybe TRBD1 (5 bases). Trimming removed 9 bases at V and 3 bases at J, with 14 bases between. There are 13 residues in the CDR3. CDR1 is SGHDN, CDR2 FVKESK, per germline. CDR3 region: CASRRQRYTEAFF. In nucleotides, the CDR3 is TGTGCCAGTAGAAGACAGCGATACACTGAAGCTTTCTTT.

This clonotype occurred many times. This chain uses TRBV4-1 with TRBJ2-5; D may be TRBD1 or TRBD2 (5 bases each). In germline, CDR1 is MGHRA, CDR2 YSYEKL. The ends were cut back, 0 bases at V and 4 bases at J, with 12 bases in the middle. The CDR3 is made up of 15 amino acids. The CDR3 nucleotides are TGCGCCAGCAGCCAAGATGGGTCAGGGACAGAGACCCAGTACTTC. Its translation is CASSQDGSGTETQYF.

This clonotype was detected ten times or more. The V call is TRBV7-9, the J call TRBJ2-5; no clear D. The CDR3 totals 13 residues. The V end lost 2 bases, the J end lost 1 base, and 5 bases lay between the germline ends. Germline CDR1 and CDR2: SEHNR and FQNEAQ (reference sequence). Here the CDR3 DNA reads TGTGCCAGCAGCTTATACTCCCAAGAGACCCAGTACTTC. The encoded protein is CASSLYSQETQYF.

The chain is built from TRBV15 and TRBJ1-5; D may be TRBD1 (5 bases). The CDR3 runs 15 residues. V dropped 1 base and J dropped 4 bases, with 11 bases sitting between them. CDR1 is LNHNV and CDR2 is YYDKDF in the germline V gene (reference sequence). The CDR3 loop is CATSRGGAGNQPQHF. The CDR3 DNA sequence: TGTGCCACCAGCAGAGGAGGGGCGGGTAATCAGCCCCAGCATTTT.